This passage covers 14 T cell receptor beta chains from one sample sequenced in a study of cytomegalovirus exposure and HLA in healthy donors. The PCR used 60 Vbeta and 13 Jbeta primers. Clones were read by immunoSEQ multiplex PCR, and TCRdb kept only the in-frame ones, dropping some. Of some 130,000 clones listed, 78% were seen once; the top ten hold approximately 1.6%. The sample was PBMCs. The receptor set was obtained from a female donor in good health and CMV-seronegative.

The rearrangement joins TRBV4-2 to TRBJ2-3; 13 nucleotides match TRBD2. Germline V CDR1 and CDR2: LGHNA, YNFKEQ. Trimming removed 4 bases from V and 6 bases from J; junction bases left unmatched: 7. The CDR3 sequence is 16 residues long. The CDR3: CASSPIGTSGADTQYF. The CDR3 DNA reads as TGTGCCAGCAGCCCTATCGGGACTAGCGGGGCCGATACGCAGTATTTT.

The rearrangement uses TRBV4-3 and TRBJ2-1; unclear D gene. The germline V gene encodes CDR1 LGHNA and CDR2 YSLEER. V was cut by 3 bases and J by 3 bases, with 12 bases left in between. The CDR3 runs to 15 residues. CDR3 residues: CASSQLLSDYNEQFF. For the CDR3, the DNA is TGCGCCAGCAGCCAGCTACTATCGGACTACAATGAGCAGTTCTTC.

The CDR3 loop reads CASSVGRGITYNEQFF. CDR3 in DNA: TGTGCCAGCAGCGTAGGAAGGGGAATCACTTACAATGAGCAGTTCTTC. The chain joins TRBV9 to TRBJ2-1; D perhaps matches TRBD1 (5 bases). The germline V gene encodes CDR1 SGDLS and CDR2 YYNGEE. The CDR3 runs to 16 residues. Trimming pared 0 bases from V and 4 bases from J, leaving 14 bases between.

The table lists this clone with a few counts. V and J are TRBV5-6 and TRBJ2-7; 8 nucleotides line up with TRBD2. The germline gives CDR1 SGHDT, CDR2 YYEEEE. The CDR3 is 15 amino acids. With V trimmed by 4 bases and J by 0 bases, 6 bases remained unmatched. CDR3 protein: CASSGPGTSSYEQYF. Here the CDR3 DNA reads TGTGCCAGCAGCGGACCCGGGACTAGCTCCTACGAGCAGTACTTC. Full variable domain (missing parts from reference TRBV5-6 and TRBJ2-7): DAGVTQSPTHLIKTRGQQVTLRCSPKSGHDTVSWYQQALGQGPQFIFQYYEEEERQRGNFPDRFSGHQFPNYSSELNVNALLLGDSALYLCASSGPGTSSYEQYFGPGTRLTVT.

The table lists this clone with a few counts. The chain recombines TRBV7-9 with TRBJ1-4; D not resolved. The CDR3 covers 17 residues. The V end lost 5 bases, the J end lost 0 bases, and 16 bases lay between the germline ends. Germline V gives CDR1 SEHNR, CDR2 FQNEAQ (reference sequence). For the CDR3, the DNA is TGTGCCAGCAGCCCGATAGGAGACGTTGCAACTAATGAAAAACTGTTTTTT. This gives the protein CASSPIGDVATNEKLFF.

This sequence joins TRBV4-1 and TRBJ2-7, with TRBD2 as a possible D gene (6 bases). Germline CDR1 reads MGHRA; CDR2 reads YSYEKL. The CDR3 has 14 amino acids. Trimming removed 1 base from V and 3 bases from J, with 10 bases in between. This chain's CDR3 is CASSQVAVRYEQYF. The CDR3 coding sequence is TGCGCCAGCAGCCAAGTAGCGGTCCGCTACGAGCAGTACTTC.

This rearrangement joins TRBV19 to TRBJ2-7, with TRBD2 matching 7 bases. CDR1 LNHDA and CDR2 SQIVND come from the germline V gene (reference sequence). This CDR3 region has 14 residues. V lost 5 bases to trimming and J lost 2 bases; unmatched junction nucleotides: 6. The CDR3 nucleotides read TGTGCCAGTAGTCCCTATAGCGGGCCCTACGAGCAGTACTTC. It codes for CASSPYSGPYEQYF.

This clone came up once. The V call is TRBV16, the J call TRBJ2-1, with TRBD2 identical over 11 bases. V lost 2 bases and J lost 5; bases outside the gene matches: 2. The V gene's germline CDR1 is KGHSY and CDR2 FQNENV. This CDR3 spans 15 amino acids. The CDR3 loop reads CASSQIAGGNNEQFF. The CDR3 DNA reads TGTGCCAGCAGCCAAATAGCGGGAGGGAACAATGAGCAGTTCTTC.

The rearrangement joins TRBV19 to TRBJ2-1; 13 nucleotides agree with TRBD2. Germline values: CDR1 LNHDA, CDR2 SQIVND (reference sequence). There are 15 residues in the CDR3. V lost 6 bases to trimming and J lost 4 bases; unmatched junction nucleotides: 3. CDR3 nucleotide sequence: TGTGCCAGTAGGCGACTAGCGGGAGGATACAATGAGCAGTTCTTC. Translated: CASRRLAGGYNEQFF.

This clone turned up a few times. The chain combines TRBV5-6 with TRBJ2-5; perhaps TRBD2 as D (6 bases). CDR3 length equals 12 residues. Trimming pared 4 bases from V and 5 bases from J, leaving 9 bases between. Germline CDR1 and CDR2: SGHDT and YYEEEE. The CDR3 coding sequence is TGTGCCAGCAGCCCCGCGGGGGAGACCCAGTACTTC. Translated: CASSPAGETQYF.

This chain connects TRBV28 to TRBJ1-4, with a tentative D call TRBD1 (6 bases). V gave up 4 bases and J gave up 10 bases, with 10 bases separating them. Germline-derived CDR1 and CDR2 are MDHEN and SYDVKM. This CDR3 spans 12 amino acids. In nucleotides, the CDR3 is TGTGCCAGCAGTTATATGGACAGAAAACTGTTTTTT. This codes for CASSYMDRKLFF.

The chain couples TRBV7-3 to TRBJ1-1; no firm D call. Trimming left V 1 base short and J 0 bases short, with 6 bases between. The CDR3 extends over 14 amino acids. The germline gives CDR1 SGHTA, CDR2 FQGTGA. This CDR3 reads CASSLSQLNTEAFF. The CDR3 nucleotides are TGTGCCAGCAGCTTAAGCCAGTTGAACACTGAAGCTTTCTTT.

This CDR3 is CASSFLSGTEAFF. In DNA form, the CDR3 reads TGTGCCAGCAGTTTCCTTAGCGGCACTGAAGCTTTCTTT. J is TRBJ1-1 and V is TRBV28; no reliable D call. This CDR3 spans 13 amino acids. The V end lost 3 bases, the J end lost 4 bases, and 9 bases lay between the germline ends. Germline CDR1 reads MDHEN; CDR2 reads SYDVKM.

The rearrangement links TRBV19 to TRBJ1-4; D gene unclear. Germline V CDR1 and CDR2: LNHDA, SQIVND (reference sequence). Deletions cut 1 base from V and 4 bases from J, with 7 bases between. The CDR3 is 14 amino acids. For the CDR3, the DNA is TGTGCCAGTAGTATAGGCGGCGGTAATGAAAAACTGTTTTTT. Translating gives CASSIGGGNEKLFF.